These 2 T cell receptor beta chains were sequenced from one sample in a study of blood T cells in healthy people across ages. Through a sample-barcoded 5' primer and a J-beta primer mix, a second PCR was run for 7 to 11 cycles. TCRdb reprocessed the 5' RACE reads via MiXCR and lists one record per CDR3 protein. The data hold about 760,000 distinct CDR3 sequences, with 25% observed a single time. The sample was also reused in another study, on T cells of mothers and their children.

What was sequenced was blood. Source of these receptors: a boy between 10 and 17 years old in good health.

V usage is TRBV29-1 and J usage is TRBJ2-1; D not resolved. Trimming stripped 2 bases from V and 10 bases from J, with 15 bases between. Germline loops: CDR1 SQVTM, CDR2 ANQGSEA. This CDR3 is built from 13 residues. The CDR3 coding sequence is TGCAGCGTTGAACGACTGGGATTCGGGGAGCAGTTCTTC. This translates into CSVERLGFGEQFF.

The CDR3 bases are TGTGCCAGCAGTCAAACTTTCCGGGACGGAAACTCTGGGGCCAACGTCCTGACTTTC. Amino acid sequence: CASSQTFRDGNSGANVLTF. The chain couples TRBV7-9 to TRBJ2-6; D may be TRBD1 or TRBD2 (5 bases each). The CDR3 covers 19 residues. Germline CDR1 and CDR2: SEHNR and FQNEAQ (reference sequence). V lost 6 bases and J lost 0, with 21 bases in between.